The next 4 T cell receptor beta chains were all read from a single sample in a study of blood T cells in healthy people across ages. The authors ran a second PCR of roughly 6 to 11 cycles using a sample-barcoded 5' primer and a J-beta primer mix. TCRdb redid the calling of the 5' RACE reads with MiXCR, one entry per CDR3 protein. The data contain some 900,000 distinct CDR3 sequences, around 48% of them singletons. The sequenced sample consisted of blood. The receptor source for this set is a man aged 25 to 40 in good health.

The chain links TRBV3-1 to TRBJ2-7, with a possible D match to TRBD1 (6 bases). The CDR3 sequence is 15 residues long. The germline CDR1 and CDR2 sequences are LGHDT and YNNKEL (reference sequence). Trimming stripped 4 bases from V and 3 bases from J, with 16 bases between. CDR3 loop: CASSPVAGDFYEQYF. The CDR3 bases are TGTGCCAGCAGCCCGGTGGCAGGGGATTTCTACGAGCAGTACTTC.

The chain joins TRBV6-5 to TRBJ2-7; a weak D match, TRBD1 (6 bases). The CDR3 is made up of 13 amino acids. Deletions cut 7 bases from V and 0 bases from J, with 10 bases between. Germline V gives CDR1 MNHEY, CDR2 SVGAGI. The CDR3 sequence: CASTGQSSYEQYF. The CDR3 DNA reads TGTGCCAGCACCGGACAGAGCTCCTACGAGCAGTACTTC.

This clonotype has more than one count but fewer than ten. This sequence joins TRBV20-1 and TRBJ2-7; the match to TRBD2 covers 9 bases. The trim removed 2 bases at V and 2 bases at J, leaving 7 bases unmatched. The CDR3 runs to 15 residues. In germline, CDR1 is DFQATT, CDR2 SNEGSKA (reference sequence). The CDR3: CSARYSRGGAYEQYF. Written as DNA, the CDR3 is TGCAGTGCTAGATACTCGCGGGGGGGTGCCTACGAGCAGTACTTC.

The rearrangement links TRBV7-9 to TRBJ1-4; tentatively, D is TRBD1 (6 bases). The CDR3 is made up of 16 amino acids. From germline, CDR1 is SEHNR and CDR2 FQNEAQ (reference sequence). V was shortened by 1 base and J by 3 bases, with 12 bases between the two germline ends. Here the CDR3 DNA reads TGTGCCAGCAGCTTAGGAGTCGGGGGCTCTAATGAAAAACTGTTTTTT. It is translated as CASSLGVGGSNEKLFF.